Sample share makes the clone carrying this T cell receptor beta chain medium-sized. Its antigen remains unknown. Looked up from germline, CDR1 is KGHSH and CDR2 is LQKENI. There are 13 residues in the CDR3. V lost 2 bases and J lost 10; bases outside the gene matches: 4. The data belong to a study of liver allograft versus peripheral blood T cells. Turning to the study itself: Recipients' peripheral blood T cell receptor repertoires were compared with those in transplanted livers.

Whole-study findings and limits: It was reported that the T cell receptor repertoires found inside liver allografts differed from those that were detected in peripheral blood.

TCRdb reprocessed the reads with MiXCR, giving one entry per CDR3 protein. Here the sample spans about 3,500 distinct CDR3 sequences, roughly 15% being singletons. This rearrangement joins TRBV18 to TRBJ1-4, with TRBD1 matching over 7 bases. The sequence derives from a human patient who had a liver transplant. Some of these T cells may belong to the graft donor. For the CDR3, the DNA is TGTGCCAGCTCACCAGGGACAGTCGGAAAACTGTTTTTT. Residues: CASSPGTVGKLFF.